Each of the 21 T cell receptor beta chains below was sequenced from the same sample in a study of T-cell memory formation after mild COVID-19. TCRdb reprocessed the 5' RACE reads via MiXCR and lists one record per CDR3 protein. The sample gives about 200,000 distinct CDR3 sequences, over 9.5% of which show up once; approximately 3.3% is in the top ten. The specimen sequenced was PBMCs or a T cell subset sorted from them (not recorded which). Every receptor here comes from a man between 18 and 29 years old who had mild COVID-19 (a few samples of this study predate the infection). Cell type and time point are not known.

The chain combines TRBV6-5 with TRBJ1-4, with 9 bases identical to TRBD1. The CDR3 sequence is 15 residues long. J gave up 5 bases and V 4 bases, and 5 bases lay outside the gene matches. The germline V gene has CDR1 MNHEY and CDR2 SVGAGI. The CDR3 nucleotides are TGTGCCAGCAGTTCCCCGACAGGGGGGAATGAAAAACTGTTTTTT. As protein: CASSSPTGGNEKLFF.

This clonotype was counted at least ten times. The V gene is TRBV5-1, the J gene TRBJ2-2; D may be TRBD2 (5 bases). The V end was cut by 0 bases, the J end by 6 bases, with 12 bases between. The germline CDR1 and CDR2 sequences are SGHRS and YFSETQ. The CDR3 loop spans 15 amino acids. The DNA of the CDR3 is TGCGCCAGCAGCTTGGACCCGGGATTGGCCGGGGAGCTGTTTTTT. It specifies CASSLDPGLAGELFF.

This clonotype was detected only once. Given a much more abundant clone one base away, this may be a read error. The rearrangement uses TRBV6-2 or TRBV6-3 and TRBJ2-3, with TRBD1 identical over 7 bases. The last part of the DNA fits TRBJ1-5 better; the J call may be wrong. The germline V gene has CDR1 MNHEY and CDR2 SVGEGT. The length of the CDR3 is 14 residues. The CDR3 nucleotides are TGTGCCAGCAGAAAGGGACAGTCCACAGATACGCAGCATTTT. It specifies CASRKGQSTDTQHF.

The chain couples TRBV7-2 to TRBJ2-2, with D possibly TRBD2 on 7 matching bases. The germline gives CDR1 SGHTA, CDR2 FQGNSA. V shed 2 bases and J shed 5 bases, with 12 bases lying between them. CDR3 length: 15 residues. The CDR3 coding sequence is TGTGCCAGCAGCTTACGGGGGGCCCAAACCGGGGAGCTGTTTTTT. It yields the protein CASSLRGAQTGELFF.

The sample holds a few counts of this clonotype. The genes are TRBV4-2 and TRBJ1-6, with D hard to call. The CDR3 sequence is 15 residues long. The V end was cut by 0 bases, the J end by 9 bases, with 12 bases between. CDR1 is LGHNA and CDR2 is YNFKEQ in the germline V gene. The CDR3, as DNA: TGTGCCAGCAGCCAAGAACTCAGCTGGGGTTCACCCCTCCACTTT. Its protein is CASSQELSWGSPLHF.

This clonotype was seen repeatedly, ten times or more. The chain carries TRBV5-1 and TRBJ1-1; 7 nucleotides agree with TRBD1. The V gene end was trimmed by 3 bases and the J gene end by 4 bases; junction bases not matched to a gene: 6. The CDR3 spans 14 residues. Per the germline V gene, CDR1 is SGHRS and CDR2 is YFSETQ. For the CDR3, the DNA is TGCGCCAGCAGCTATGGGACAGCGGGCACTGAAGCTTTCTTT. Protein product: CASSYGTAGTEAFF.

This clonotype came up many times. V usage is TRBV7-8 and J usage is TRBJ2-2; 8 nucleotides align to TRBD1. The CDR3 sequence is 15 residues long. The ends lost 5 bases at V and 6 bases at J; junction bases unmatched: 8. Germline V gene lookup returns CDR1 SGHVS and CDR2 FQNEAQ. The CDR3 nucleotides read TGTGCCAGCAGCGAGCAGGGGGCAAGCGCCGGGGAGCTGTTTTTT. It specifies CASSEQGASAGELFF.

The V and J genes are TRBV10-2 and TRBJ2-3, with D perhaps TRBD1 (5 bases). CDR1 is WSHSY, CDR2 SAAADI, per germline. This CDR3 contains 12 residues. The V gene lost 4 bases and the J gene lost 9 bases, with 11 bases spanning the gap. CDR3 coding DNA: TGCGCCAGCAGTGTGCGGCAGGGAACGCAGTATTTT. It specifies CASSVRQGTQYF.

This clonotype was observed a few times. The chain couples TRBV12-3 or TRBV12-4 to TRBJ2-2; 9 bases line up with TRBD1. V shed 6 bases, J shed 3 bases, and the junction held 2 bases outside the gene matches. The CDR3 length is 14 residues. The CDR3 protein is CASRRDRDTGELFF. The CDR3 nucleotides are TGTGCCAGCAGACGGGACAGGGACACCGGGGAGCTGTTTTTT.

This clonotype has a handful of counts. The V call is TRBV5-6, the J call TRBJ1-2, with 7 bases fitting TRBD1. Germline V CDR1 and CDR2: SGHDT, YYEEEE. V was clipped by 4 bases and J by 8 bases; unmatched bases: 11. CDR3 size: 14 residues. This chain's CDR3 is CASSPPHTGDGYTF. CDR3 bases: TGTGCCAGCAGCCCACCCCATACAGGGGACGGCTACACCTTC.

The sample holds a few counts of this clonotype. This chain uses TRBV6-2 or TRBV6-3 with TRBJ2-7; either TRBD1 or TRBD2 may fit D (5 bases each). The CDR3 is made up of 14 amino acids. Per germline, CDR1 MNHEY and CDR2 SVGEGT. The germline V and J ends were trimmed by 6 bases and 2 bases, with 14 bases remaining between them. CDR3 sequence (DNA): TGTGCCAGCAGCACGCCGTTGGGGGCCTACGAGCAGTACGTC. Translation gives CASSTPLGAYEQYV.

The V call is TRBV27, the J call TRBJ2-7, with TRBD1 identical over 7 bases. Looked up from germline, CDR1 is MNHEY and CDR2 is SMNVEV (reference sequence). The CDR3 runs to 15 residues. Trimming removed 6 bases from V and 4 bases from J; junction bases left unmatched: 12. The DNA for the CDR3 is TGTGCCAGCAGCCTGGAATCTGGGACAGCGTACGAGCAGTACTTC. Protein product: CASSLESGTAYEQYF.

The chain employs TRBV6-4 and TRBJ2-2; D gene ambiguous. The CDR3 covers 19 residues. Trimming cost V 2 bases and J 6 bases, with 25 bases left between them. Germline V lookup: CDR1 MRHNA, CDR2 SNTAGT. The CDR3 region has the DNA TGTGCCAGCAGTGACCCTCAGCCTCACCGGGTCATGGTCGCCGGGGAGCTGTTTTTT. It specifies CASSDPQPHRVMVAGELFF.

The CDR3 nucleotides are TGTGCCAGCAGCTTAGGACGACTGCCTGAAGCTTTCTTT. This gives the protein CASSLGRLPEAFF. J is TRBJ1-1 and V is TRBV7-9; D ambiguous. The V end was cut by 1 base, the J end by 6 bases, with 9 bases between. Germline V gives CDR1 SEHNR, CDR2 FQNEAQ (reference sequence). The CDR3 covers 13 residues.

This clonotype was seen many times. The chain couples TRBV7-2 to TRBJ2-3, with a weak D call TRBD2 (6 bases). CDR3 size: 16 residues. V was trimmed by 2 bases and J by 4 bases, leaving 16 bases between them. Germline lookup yields CDR1 SGHTA and CDR2 FQGNSA. DNA of the CDR3: TGTGCCAGCAGCTTATCCTGGGGCCGCGGGGCAGATACGCAGTATTTT. This translates into CASSLSWGRGADTQYF.

The rearrangement links TRBV20-1 to TRBJ1-1; TRBD1 is a possible D gene (6 bases). Per the germline V gene, CDR1 is DFQATT and CDR2 is SNEGSKA (reference sequence). This CDR3 comprises 12 residues. V lost 1 base and J lost 11, with 14 bases in between. CDR3 nucleotides: TGCAGTGCTAGAGGGCCCGGGGGCCGGGCTTTCTTT. Translating it yields CSARGPGGRAFF.

This clonotype has just a few counts. V usage is TRBV5-1 and J usage is TRBJ2-7, with 7 bases lining up with TRBD1. The germline V gene has CDR1 SGHRS and CDR2 YFSETQ. Losses at the gene ends were 1 base for V and 8 bases for J; bases not matched to a gene: 6. The CDR3 covers 13 residues. The CDR3 DNA follows: TGCGCCAGCAGCTTGTCTAACAGGGGTCAGCAGTACTTC. This codes for CASSLSNRGQQYF.

The table lists this clonotype with many counts. The chain is built from TRBV7-9 and TRBJ2-3; 8 positions agree with TRBD2. Germline V gives CDR1 SEHNR, CDR2 FQNEAQ (reference sequence). With 2 bases clipped from V and 4 bases from J, the junction kept 8 bases outside the gene matches. The length of the CDR3 is 16 residues. The DNA for the CDR3 is TGTGCCAGCAGCTTAAGACGGGGGGGCCGGGCAGATACGCAGTATTTT. This translates into CASSLRRGGRADTQYF. Full variable domain (remainder filled in from reference TRBV7-9 and TRBJ2-3): DTGVSQNPRHKITKRGQNVTFRCDPISEHNRLYWYRQTLGQGPEFLTYFQNEAQLEKSRLLSDRFSAERPKGSFSTLEIQRTEQGDSAMYLCASSLRRGGRADTQYFGPGTRLTVL.

This rearrangement joins TRBV11-1 to TRBJ2-1; 12 nucleotides line up with TRBD2. Germline CDR1 SGHAT, CDR2 FQDESV (reference sequence). Trimming took 5 bases from V and 6 from J; bases not matched to a gene: 5. The CDR3 runs to 15 residues. The CDR3 spells CASSPRTSGTNEQFF. The CDR3 DNA is TGTGCCAGCAGCCCCAGGACTAGCGGGACCAATGAGCAGTTCTTC.

This clonotype was observed a few times. The chain recombines TRBV5-1 with TRBJ1-5, with TRBD1 matching over 9 bases. After removal of 4 bases from V and 6 bases from J, the junction contained 8 bases not matched to a gene. In germline, CDR1 is SGHRS, CDR2 YFSETQ. This CDR3 contains 15 residues. The CDR3 DNA follows: TGCGCCAGCAGCGCTACAGGGGGCTTCGGTCAGCCCCAGCATTTT. This sequence encodes CASSATGGFGQPQHF.

This clonotype was detected ten times or more. V usage is TRBV12-3 or TRBV12-4 and J usage is TRBJ1-1; TRBD1 matches 7 bases. Germline trimming cut 6 bases from V and 1 base from J; bases unmatched to any gene: 5. The CDR3 contains 14 residues. CDR3 residues: CASSPQGSNTEAFF. The CDR3 DNA reads TGTGCCAGCAGCCCACAGGGGTCGAACACTGAAGCTTTCTTT.